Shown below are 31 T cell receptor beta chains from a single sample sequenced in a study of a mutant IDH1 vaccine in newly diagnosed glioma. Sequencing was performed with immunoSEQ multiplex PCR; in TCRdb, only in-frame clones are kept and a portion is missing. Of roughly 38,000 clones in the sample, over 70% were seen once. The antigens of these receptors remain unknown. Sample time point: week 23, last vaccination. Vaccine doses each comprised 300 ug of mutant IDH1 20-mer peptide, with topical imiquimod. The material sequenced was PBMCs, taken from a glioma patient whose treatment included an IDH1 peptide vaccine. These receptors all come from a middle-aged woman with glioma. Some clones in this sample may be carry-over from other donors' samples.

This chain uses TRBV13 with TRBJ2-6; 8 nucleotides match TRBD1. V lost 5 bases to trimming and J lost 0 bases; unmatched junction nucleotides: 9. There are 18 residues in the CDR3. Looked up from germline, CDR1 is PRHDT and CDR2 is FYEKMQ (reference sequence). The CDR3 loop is CASSPWTGWGSGANVLTF. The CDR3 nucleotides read TGTGCCAGCAGCCCCTGGACAGGGTGGGGCTCTGGGGCCAACGTCCTGACTTTC.

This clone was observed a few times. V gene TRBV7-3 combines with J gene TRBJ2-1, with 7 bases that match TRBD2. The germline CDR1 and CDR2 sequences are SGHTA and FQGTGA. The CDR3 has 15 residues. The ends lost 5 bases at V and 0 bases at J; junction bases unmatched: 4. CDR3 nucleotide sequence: TGTGCCAGCAGCGTAAGCGGGAACTCCTACAATGAGCAGTTCTTC. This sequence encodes CASSVSGNSYNEQFF.

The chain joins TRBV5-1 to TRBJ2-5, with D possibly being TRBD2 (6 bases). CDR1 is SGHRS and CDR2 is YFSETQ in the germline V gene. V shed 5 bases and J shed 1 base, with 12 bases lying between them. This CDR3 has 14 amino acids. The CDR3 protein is CASRTGAAQETQYF. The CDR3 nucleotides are TGCGCCAGCAGGACGGGAGCCGCCCAAGAGACCCAGTACTTC.

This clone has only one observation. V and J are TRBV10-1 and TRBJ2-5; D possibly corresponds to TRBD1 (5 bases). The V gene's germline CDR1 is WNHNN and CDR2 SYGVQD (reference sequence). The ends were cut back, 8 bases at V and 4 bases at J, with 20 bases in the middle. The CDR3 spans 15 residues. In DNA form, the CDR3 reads TGCGCCAGCTCCCCTTGGGCAGGGTCCACAGAGACCCAGTACTTC. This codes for CASSPWAGSTETQYF.

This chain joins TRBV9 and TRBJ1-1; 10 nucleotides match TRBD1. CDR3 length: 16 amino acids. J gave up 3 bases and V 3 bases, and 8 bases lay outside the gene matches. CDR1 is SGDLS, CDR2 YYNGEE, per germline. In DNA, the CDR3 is TGTGCCAGCAGCGCCGGGGGGGACAGGGGTCACACTGAAGCTTTCTTT. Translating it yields CASSAGGDRGHTEAFF. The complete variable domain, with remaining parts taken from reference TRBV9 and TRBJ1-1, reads DSGVTQTPKHLITATGQRVTLRCSPRSGDLSVYWYQQSLDQGLQFLIQYYNGEERAKGNILERFSAQQFPDLHSELNLSSLELGDSALYFCASSAGGDRGHTEAFFGQGTRLTVV.

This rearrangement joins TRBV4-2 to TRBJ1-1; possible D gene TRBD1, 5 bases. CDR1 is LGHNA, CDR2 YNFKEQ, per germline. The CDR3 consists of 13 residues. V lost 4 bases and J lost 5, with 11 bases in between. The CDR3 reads CASSPRVWTEAFF. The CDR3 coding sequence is TGTGCCAGCAGCCCCAGGGTCTGGACTGAAGCTTTCTTT.

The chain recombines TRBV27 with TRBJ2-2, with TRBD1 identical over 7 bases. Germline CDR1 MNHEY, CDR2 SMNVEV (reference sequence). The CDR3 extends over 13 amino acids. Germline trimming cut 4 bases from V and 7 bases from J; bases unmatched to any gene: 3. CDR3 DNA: TGTGCCAGCAGTTGGGGGACAGTCGGGGAGCTGTTTTTT. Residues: CASSWGTVGELFF.

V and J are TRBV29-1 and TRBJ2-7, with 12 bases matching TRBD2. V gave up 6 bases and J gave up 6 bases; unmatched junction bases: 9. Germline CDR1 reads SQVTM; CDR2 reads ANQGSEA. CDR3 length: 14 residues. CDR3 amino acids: CSVHRLAGDGEQYF. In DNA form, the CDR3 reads TGCAGCGTCCACAGACTAGCGGGAGATGGCGAGCAGTACTTC.

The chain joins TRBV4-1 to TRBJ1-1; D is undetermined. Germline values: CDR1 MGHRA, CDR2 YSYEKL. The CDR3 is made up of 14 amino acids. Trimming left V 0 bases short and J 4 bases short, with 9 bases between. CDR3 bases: TGCGCCAGCAGCCAAGAGACCCGGGGCACTGAAGCTTTCTTT. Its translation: CASSQETRGTEAFF.

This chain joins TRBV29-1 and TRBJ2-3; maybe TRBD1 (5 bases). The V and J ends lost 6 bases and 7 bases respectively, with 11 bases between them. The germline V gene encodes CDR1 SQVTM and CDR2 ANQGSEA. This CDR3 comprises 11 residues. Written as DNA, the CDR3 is TGCAGCGTGGGGCGGCAAAATACGCAGTATTTT. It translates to CSVGRQNTQYF.

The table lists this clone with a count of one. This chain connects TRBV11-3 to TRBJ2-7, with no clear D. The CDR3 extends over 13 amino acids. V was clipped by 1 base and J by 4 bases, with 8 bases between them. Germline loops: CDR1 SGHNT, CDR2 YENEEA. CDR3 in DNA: TGTGCCAGCAGCTTAGGAGGTACTTACGAGCAGTACTTC. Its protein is CASSLGGTYEQYF.

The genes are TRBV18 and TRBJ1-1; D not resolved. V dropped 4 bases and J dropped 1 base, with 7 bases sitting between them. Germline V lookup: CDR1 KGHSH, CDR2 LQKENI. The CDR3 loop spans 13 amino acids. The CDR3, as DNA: TGTGCCAGCTCACGAGGGCAGAACACTGAAGCTTTCTTT. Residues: CASSRGQNTEAFF.

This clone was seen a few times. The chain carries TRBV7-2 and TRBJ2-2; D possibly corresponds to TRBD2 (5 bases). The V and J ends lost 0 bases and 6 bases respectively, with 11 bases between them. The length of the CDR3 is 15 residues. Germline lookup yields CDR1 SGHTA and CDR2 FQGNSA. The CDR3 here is CASSLARVSPGELFF. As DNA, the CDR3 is TGTGCCAGCAGCTTAGCGAGGGTGAGCCCCGGGGAGCTGTTTTTT.

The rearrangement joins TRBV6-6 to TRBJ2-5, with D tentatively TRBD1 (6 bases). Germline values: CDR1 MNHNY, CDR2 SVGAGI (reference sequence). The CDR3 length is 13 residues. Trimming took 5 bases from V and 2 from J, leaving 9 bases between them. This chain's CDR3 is CASSADRQETQYF. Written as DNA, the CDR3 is TGTGCCAGCAGTGCCGACAGGCAAGAGACCCAGTACTTC.

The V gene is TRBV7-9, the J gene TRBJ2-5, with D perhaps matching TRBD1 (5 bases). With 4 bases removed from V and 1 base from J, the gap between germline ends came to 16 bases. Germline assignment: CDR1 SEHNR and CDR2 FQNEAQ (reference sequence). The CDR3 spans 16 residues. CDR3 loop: CASSSQGVRSQETQYF. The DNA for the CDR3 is TGTGCCAGCAGCTCTCAGGGTGTTCGATCCCAAGAGACCCAGTACTTC.

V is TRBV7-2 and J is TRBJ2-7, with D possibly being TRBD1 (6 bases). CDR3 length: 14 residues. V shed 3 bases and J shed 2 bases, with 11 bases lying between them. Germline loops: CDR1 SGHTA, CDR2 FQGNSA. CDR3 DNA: TGTGCCAGCAGCTTTAGCGAGGGGGCCTACGAGCAGTACTTC. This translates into CASSFSEGAYEQYF.

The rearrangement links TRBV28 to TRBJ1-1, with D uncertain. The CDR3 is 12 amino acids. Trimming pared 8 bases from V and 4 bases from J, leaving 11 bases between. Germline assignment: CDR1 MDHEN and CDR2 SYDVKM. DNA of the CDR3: TGTGCCAGCGCCGGCGGTACCACTGAAGCTTTCTTT. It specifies CASAGGTTEAFF. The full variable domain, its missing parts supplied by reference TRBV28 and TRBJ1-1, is DVKVTQSSRYLVKRTGEKVFLECVQDMDHENMFWYRQDPGLGLRLIYFSYDVKMKEKGDIPEGYSVSREKKERFSLILESASTNQTSMYLCASAGGTTEAFFGQGTRLTVV.

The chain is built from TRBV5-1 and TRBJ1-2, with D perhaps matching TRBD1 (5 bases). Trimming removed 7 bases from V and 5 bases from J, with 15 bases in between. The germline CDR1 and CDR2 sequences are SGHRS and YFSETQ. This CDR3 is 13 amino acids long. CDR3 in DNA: TGCGCCAGCGCGCCAGGGAGTGCGTATGGCTACACCTTC. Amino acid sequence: CASAPGSAYGYTF.

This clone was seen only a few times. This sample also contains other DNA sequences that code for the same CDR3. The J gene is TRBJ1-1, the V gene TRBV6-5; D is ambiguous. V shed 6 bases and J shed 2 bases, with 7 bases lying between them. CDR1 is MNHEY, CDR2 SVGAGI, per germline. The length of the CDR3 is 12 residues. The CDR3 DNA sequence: TGTGCCAGCAGGCGTTTAAACACTGAAGCTTTCTTT. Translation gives CASRRLNTEAFF.

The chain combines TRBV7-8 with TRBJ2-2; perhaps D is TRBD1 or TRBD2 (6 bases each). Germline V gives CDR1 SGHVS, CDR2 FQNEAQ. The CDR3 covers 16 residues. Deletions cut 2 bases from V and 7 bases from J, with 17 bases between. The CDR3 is CASSLFGGVVIGELFF. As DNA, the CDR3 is TGTGCCAGCAGCTTATTCGGGGGCGTCGTTATCGGGGAGCTGTTTTTT. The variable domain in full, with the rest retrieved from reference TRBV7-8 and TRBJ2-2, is GAGVSQSPRYKVAKRGQDVALRCDPISGHVSLFWYQQALGQGPEFLTYFQNEAQLDKSGLPSDRFFAERPEGSVSTLKIQRTQQEDSAVYLCASSLFGGVVIGELFFGEGSRLTVL.

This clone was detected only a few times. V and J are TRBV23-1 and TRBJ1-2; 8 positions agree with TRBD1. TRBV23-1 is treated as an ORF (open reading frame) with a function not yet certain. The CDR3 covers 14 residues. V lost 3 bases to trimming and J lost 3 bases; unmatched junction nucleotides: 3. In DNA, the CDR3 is TGCGCCAGCAGTCAGGACAGGGCCGACTATGGCTACACCTTC. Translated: CASSQDRADYGYTF.

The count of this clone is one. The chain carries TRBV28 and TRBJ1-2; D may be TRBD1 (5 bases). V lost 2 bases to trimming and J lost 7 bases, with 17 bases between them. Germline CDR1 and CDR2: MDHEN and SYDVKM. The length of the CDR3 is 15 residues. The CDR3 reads CASSLGPGGARGYTF. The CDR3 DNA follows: TGTGCCAGCAGTTTAGGCCCCGGAGGGGCGCGTGGCTACACCTTC.

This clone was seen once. CDR3 DNA sequence: TGCGCCAGCACCATTGGGACTAGCGGGTACGAGCAGTACTTC. Its translation is CASTIGTSGYEQYF. The V gene is TRBV5-1, the J gene TRBJ2-7; TRBD2 matches 12 bases. The CDR3 extends over 14 amino acids. V gave up 6 bases and J gave up 4 bases; unmatched junction bases: 5. Germline values: CDR1 SGHRS, CDR2 YFSETQ.

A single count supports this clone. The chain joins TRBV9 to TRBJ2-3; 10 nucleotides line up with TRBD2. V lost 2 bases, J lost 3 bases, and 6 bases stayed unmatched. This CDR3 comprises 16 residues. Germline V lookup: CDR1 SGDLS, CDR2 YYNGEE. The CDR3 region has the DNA TGTGCCAGCAGCGTTTCTAGCGGGAGTCCGACAGATACGCAGTATTTT. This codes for CASSVSSGSPTDTQYF. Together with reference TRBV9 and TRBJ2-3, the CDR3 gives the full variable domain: DSGVTQTPKHLITATGQRVTLRCSPRSGDLSVYWYQQSLDQGLQFLIQYYNGEERAKGNILERFSAQQFPDLHSELNLSSLELGDSALYFCASSVSSGSPTDTQYFGPGTRLTVL.

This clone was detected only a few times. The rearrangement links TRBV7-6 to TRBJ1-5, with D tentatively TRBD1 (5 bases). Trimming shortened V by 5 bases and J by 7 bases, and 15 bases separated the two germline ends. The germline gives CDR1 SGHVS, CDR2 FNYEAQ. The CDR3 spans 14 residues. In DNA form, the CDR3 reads TGTGCCAGCAGCCCCCTCGGGGCTTACCAGCCCCAGCATTTT. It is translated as CASSPLGAYQPQHF.

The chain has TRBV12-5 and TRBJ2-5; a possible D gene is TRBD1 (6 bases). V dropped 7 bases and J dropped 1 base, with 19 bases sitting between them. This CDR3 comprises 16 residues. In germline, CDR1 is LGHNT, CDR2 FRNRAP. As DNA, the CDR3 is TGTGCTAGTGCCAAAAGCCGGGACACGCTCCAAGAGACCCAGTACTTC. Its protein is CASAKSRDTLQETQYF.

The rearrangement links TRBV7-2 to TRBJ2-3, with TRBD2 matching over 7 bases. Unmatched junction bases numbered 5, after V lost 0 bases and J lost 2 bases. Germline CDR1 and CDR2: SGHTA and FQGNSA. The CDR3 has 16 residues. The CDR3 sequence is CASSLASGVPTDTQYF. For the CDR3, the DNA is TGTGCCAGCAGCTTAGCGAGCGGGGTCCCCACAGATACGCAGTATTTT.

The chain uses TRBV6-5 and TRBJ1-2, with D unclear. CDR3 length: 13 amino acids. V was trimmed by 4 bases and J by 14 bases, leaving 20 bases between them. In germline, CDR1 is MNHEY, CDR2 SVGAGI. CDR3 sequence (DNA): TGTGCCAGCAGTTTAGACCAGGTCGGGGAAGAGACCTTC. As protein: CASSLDQVGEETF.

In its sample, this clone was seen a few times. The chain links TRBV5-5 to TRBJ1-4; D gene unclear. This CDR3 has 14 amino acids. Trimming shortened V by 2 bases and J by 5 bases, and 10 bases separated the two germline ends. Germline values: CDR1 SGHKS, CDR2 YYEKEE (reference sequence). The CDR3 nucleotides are TGTGCCAGCAGCTTCCTGGGCTTAAATGAAAAACTGTTTTTT. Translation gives CASSFLGLNEKLFF.

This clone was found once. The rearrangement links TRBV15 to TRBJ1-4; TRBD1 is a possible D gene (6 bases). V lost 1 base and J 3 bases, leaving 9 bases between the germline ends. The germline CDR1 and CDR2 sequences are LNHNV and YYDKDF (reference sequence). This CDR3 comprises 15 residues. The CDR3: CATSRVNRANEKLFF. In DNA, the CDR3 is TGTGCCACCAGCAGAGTGAACAGGGCTAATGAAAAACTGTTTTTT. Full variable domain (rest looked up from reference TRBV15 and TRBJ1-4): DAMVIQNPRYQVTQFGKPVTLSCSQTLNHNVMYWYQQKSSQAPKLLFHYYDKDFNNEADTPDNFQSRRPNTSFCFLDIRSPGLGDTAMYLCATSRVNRANEKLFFGSGTQLSVL.

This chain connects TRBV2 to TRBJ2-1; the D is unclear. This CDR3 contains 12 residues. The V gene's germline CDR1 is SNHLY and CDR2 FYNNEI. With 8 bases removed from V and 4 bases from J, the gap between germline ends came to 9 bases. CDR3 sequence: CASEAEYNEQFF. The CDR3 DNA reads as TGTGCCAGCGAGGCAGAATACAATGAGCAGTTCTTC.